This TCR beta chain was captured in a study of beta chain features in type 1 diabetes. Study observations and caveats: Unsettled here was the matter of whether HLA type influences TCRB rearrangement. Patients' naive, central memory and regulatory TCRB repertoires appeared more alike than those of healthy donors.

Only one heparinised blood draw was taken per donor, and its volume averaged around 100 mL. Of the isolated RNA, all was reverse transcribed, and so the sequenced material was expressed TCRB transcripts. Using immunoSEQ multiplex PCR, the repertoire was profiled, and TCRdb retains in-frame clones only, with some absent. This table has 450,000 or so clones, around 10% appearing once. The CDR3 extends over 15 amino acids. Germline-derived CDR1 and CDR2 are SGHTA and FQGNSA. Germline trimming cut 2 bases from V and 4 bases from J; bases unmatched to any gene: 4. Worth noting for this clone: The antigen is not known.

Sequencing was done on a sample of naive CD4+ T cells from blood. The TCR sequence derives from a young woman in good health. The chain has TRBV7-2 and TRBJ2-1; 8 bases match TRBD2. CDR3: CASSLLGTSYNEQFF. DNA for the CDR3: TGTGCCAGCAGCTTACTCGGGACTAGTTACAATGAGCAGTTCTTC.